The clone carrying this TCR beta chain was counted a single time. This CDR3 has 11 residues. Germline assignment: CDR1 DFQATT and CDR2 SNEGSKA (reference sequence). V was shortened by 5 bases and J by 6 bases, with 11 bases between the two germline ends. Participants spanned ages about 18 to 100 years and resided in 20 to 30 US areas. Participant reports of clinical history set cohort assignment. This sample stems from a study of blood T cell repertoires in COVID-19. Study-level background: COVID-19 samples collected from the United States, Italy and Spain covered acute and convalescent phases.

The data were produced by immunoSEQ multiplex PCR, yet TCRdb's version contains in-frame clones alone and is incomplete. The table lists hundreds of thousands of clones, around 84% of them singletons. Sequenced: PBMCs or T cells enriched from blood (not recorded which). The V call is TRBV20-1, the J call TRBJ2-7; D may be TRBD1 (6 bases). This receptor was taken from a man aged 25 to 45 with acute COVID-19. The CDR3 DNA sequence: TGCAGTGCTTCGACAGGCCCCGAGCAGTACTTC. This translates into CSASTGPEQYF.